This T cell receptor (beta chain) was retrieved from a study of T cells in narcolepsy. Trimming pared 2 bases from V and 3 bases from J, leaving 14 bases between. Germline loops: CDR1 SGHAT, CDR2 FQNNGV. This CDR3 comprises 15 residues. The repertoire was sequenced with immunoSEQ multiplex PCR; TCRdb's copy has only in-frame clones and lacks some. Among fewer than 30,000 clones listed, around 83% were seen once. The sample was CD45RA- memory CD4+ T cells from PBMCs. The source is a human donor with narcolepsy. The V call is TRBV11-2, the J call TRBJ2-7; a possible D gene is TRBD2 (5 bases). CDR3: CASSLSSGSSYEQYF. In DNA form, the CDR3 reads TGTGCCAGCAGCTTAAGCAGCGGCTCAAGCTACGAGCAGTACTTC.